This TCR beta chain originates from a study of shared clonotypes between healthy human individuals. V was pared by 6 bases and J by 6 bases, with 5 bases of the junction left unmatched. This CDR3 has 14 residues. In germline, CDR1 is ENHRY, CDR2 SYGVKD. Here immunoSEQ multiplex PCR was the method, and the copy in TCRdb shows in-frame clones only, minus some. The repertoire holds some 1 million clones, with roughly 80% as singletons. The chain employs TRBV10-3 and TRBJ2-7, with 13 positions matching TRBD2. Sequencing was done on a sample of memory CD4+ T cells sorted from blood. Subset: CD45RA-negative fraction. This clonotype was obtained from a young man in good health. CDR3 bases: TGTGCCATCAGCGGACTAGCGGGAGTAGGCGAGCAGTACTTC. Its translation: CAISGLAGVGEQYF.